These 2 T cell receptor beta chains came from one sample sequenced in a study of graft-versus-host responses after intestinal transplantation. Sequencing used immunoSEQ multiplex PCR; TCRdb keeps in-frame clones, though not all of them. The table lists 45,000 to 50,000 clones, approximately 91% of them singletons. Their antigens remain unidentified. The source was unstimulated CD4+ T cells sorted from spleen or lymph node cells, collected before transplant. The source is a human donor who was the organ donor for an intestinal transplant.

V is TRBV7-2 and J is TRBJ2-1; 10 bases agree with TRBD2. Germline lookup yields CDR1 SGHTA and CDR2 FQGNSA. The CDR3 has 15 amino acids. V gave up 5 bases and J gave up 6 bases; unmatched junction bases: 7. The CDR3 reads CASSIVASGSNEQFF. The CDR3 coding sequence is TGTGCCAGCAGCATCGTGGCTAGCGGGAGCAATGAGCAGTTCTTC.

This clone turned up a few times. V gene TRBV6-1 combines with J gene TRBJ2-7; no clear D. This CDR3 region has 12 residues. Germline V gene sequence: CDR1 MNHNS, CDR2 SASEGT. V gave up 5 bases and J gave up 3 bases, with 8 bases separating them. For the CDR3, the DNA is TGTGCCAGCAGTTCCCCTTACTACGAGCAGTACTTC. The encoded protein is CASSSPYYEQYF.